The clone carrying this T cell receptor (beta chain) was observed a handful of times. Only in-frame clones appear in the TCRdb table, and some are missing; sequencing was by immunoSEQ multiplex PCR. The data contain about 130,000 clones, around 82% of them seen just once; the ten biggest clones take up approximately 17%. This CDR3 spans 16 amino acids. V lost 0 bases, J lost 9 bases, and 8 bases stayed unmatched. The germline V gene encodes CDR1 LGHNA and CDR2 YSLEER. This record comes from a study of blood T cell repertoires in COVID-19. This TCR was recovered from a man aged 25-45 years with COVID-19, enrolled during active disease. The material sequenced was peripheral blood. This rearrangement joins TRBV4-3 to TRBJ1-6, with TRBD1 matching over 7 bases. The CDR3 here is CASSQDRGQGVSPLHF. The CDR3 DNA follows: TGCGCCAGCAGCCAAGATCGAGGGCAGGGGGTTTCACCCCTCCACTTT.